This T cell receptor beta chain was sequenced during a study of T cells after yellow fever vaccination. Study as a whole: SMART-Seq v4 Ultra Low Input prepared the low-cell-number fractions.

Study-wide findings and caveats: Once the booster was given, most primary-vaccination clones reappeared, at about 96% for CD4 and more than 85% for CD8. It was a small share of clonotypes that appeared in both CD4 and CD8 compartments.

A single record per CDR3 protein comes from TCRdb applying MiXCR to the 5' RACE reads. The table includes 100,000 to 150,000 distinct CDR3 sequences, 7.4% detected once. In regard to this clonotype: Its antigen remains unknown.

The V gene lost 1 base and the J gene lost 2 bases, with 4 bases spanning the gap. This CDR3 is built from 13 residues. Germline-derived CDR1 and CDR2 are SGHTA and FQGNSA. Source: CD4+ T cells sorted from PBMCs, taken roughly 10 days after the first yellow fever vaccination. The receptor's source is a man younger than 30 who received the YFV17D yellow fever vaccine. This rearrangement joins TRBV7-2 to TRBJ2-3, with D hard to call. Here the CDR3 reads CASSLEYTDTQYF. The CDR3 DNA sequence: TGTGCCAGCAGCTTAGAGTACACAGATACGCAGTATTTT.